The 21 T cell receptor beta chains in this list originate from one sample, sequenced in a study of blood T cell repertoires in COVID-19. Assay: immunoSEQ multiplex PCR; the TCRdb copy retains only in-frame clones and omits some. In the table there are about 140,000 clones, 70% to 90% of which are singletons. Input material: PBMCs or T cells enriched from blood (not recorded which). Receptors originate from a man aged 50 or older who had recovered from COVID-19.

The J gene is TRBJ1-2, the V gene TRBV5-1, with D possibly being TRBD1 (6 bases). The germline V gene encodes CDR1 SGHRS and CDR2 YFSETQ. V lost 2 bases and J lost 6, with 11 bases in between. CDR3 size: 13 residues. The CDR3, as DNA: TGCGCCAGCAGCTTACAGGGTTCTGATGGCTACACCTTC. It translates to CASSLQGSDGYTF.

DNA for the CDR3: TGTGCCAGCAGTTTATACCTAGCTAACTATGGCTACACCTTC. Its protein product is CASSLYLANYGYTF. V is TRBV28 and J is TRBJ1-2; D is uncertain. V shed 1 base and J shed 0 bases, with 6 bases lying between them. Per germline, CDR1 MDHEN and CDR2 SYDVKM. CDR3 length: 14 amino acids.

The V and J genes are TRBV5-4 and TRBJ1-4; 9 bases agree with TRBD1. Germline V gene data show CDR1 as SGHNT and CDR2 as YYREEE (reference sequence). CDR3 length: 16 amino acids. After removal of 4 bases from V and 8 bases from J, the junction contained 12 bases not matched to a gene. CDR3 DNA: TGTGCCAGCAGCGCTGACCGGGACAGGGTTCGGGAAAAACTGTTTTTT. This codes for CASSADRDRVREKLFF.

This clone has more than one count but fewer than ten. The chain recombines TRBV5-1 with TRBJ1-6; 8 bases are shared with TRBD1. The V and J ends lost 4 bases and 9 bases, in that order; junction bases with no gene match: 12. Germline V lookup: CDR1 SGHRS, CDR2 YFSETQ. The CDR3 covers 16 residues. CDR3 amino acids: CASSKPGQENGSPLHF. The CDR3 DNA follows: TGCGCCAGCAGCAAACCGGGACAGGAGAACGGTTCACCCCTCCACTTT. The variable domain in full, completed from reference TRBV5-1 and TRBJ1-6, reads KAGVTQTPRYLIKTRGQQVTLSCSPISGHRSVSWYQQTPGQGLQFLFEYFSETQRNKGNFPGRFSGRQFSNSRSEMNVSTLELGDSALYLCASSKPGQENGSPLHFGNGTRLTVT.

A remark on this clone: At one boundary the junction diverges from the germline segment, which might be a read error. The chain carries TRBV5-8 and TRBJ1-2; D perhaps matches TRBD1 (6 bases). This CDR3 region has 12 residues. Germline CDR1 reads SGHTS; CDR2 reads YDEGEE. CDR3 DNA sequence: TGTGCCAGCAGCTTGGTGAGACGCAGGGGATCCTTC. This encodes CASSLVRRRGSF.

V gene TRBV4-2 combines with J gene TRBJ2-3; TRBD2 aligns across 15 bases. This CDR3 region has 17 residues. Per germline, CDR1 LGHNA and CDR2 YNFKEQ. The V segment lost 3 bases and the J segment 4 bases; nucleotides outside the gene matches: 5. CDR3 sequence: CASSQRTSGGAADTQYF. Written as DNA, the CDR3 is TGTGCCAGCAGCCAGCGGACTAGCGGGGGGGCCGCAGATACGCAGTATTTT.

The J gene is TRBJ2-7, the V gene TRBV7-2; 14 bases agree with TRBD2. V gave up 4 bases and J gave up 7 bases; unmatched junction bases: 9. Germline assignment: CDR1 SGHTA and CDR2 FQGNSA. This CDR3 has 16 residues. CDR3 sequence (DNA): TGTGCCAGCAGCTCGACTAGCGGGAGGGCCGGGGGAGAGCAGTACTTC. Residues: CASSSTSGRAGGEQYF.

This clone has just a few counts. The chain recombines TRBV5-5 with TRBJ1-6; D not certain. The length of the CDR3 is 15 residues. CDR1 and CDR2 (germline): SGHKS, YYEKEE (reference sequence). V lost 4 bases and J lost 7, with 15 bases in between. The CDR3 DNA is TGTGCCAGCAGCACAACCGGGAGCCTGAATTCACCCCTCCACTTT. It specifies CASSTTGSLNSPLHF.

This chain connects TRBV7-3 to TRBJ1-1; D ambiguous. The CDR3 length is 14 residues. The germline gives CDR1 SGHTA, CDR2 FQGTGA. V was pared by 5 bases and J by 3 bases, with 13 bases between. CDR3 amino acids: CASSNNGGDTEAFF. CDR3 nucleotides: TGTGCCAGCAGCAACAACGGCGGGGACACTGAAGCTTTCTTT.

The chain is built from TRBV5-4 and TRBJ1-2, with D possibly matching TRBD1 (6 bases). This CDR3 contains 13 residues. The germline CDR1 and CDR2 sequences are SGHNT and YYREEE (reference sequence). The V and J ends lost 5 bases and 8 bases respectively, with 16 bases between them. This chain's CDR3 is CASSRDRTGGYTF. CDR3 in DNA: TGTGCCAGCAGTCGAGACAGGACGGGGGGCTACACCTTC.

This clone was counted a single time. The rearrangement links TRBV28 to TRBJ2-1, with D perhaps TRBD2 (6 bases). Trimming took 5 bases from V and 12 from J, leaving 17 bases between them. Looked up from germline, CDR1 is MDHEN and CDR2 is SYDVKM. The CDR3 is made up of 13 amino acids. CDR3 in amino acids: CASSPGAGRGQFF. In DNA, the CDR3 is TGTGCCAGCAGTCCGGGAGCAGGGCGAGGGCAGTTCTTC.

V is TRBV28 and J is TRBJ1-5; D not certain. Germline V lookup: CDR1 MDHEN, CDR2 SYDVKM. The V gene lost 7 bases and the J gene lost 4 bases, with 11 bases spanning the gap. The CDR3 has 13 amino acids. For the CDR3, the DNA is TGTGCCAGCAATAAATCGGGGAATCAGCCCCAGCATTTT. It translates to CASNKSGNQPQHF.

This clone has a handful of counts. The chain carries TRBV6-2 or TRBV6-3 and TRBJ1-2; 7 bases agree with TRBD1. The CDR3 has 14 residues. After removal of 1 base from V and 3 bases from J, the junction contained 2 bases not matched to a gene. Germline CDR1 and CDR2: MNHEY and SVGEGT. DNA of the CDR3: TGTGCCAGCAGTTACTACAGGGGATACTATGGCTACACCTTC. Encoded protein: CASSYYRGYYGYTF.

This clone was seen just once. The CDR3 bases are TGTGCCAGCAGTTCCCGGACAGGGAGTAATCAGCCCCAGCATTTT. Protein product: CASSSRTGSNQPQHF. This sequence joins TRBV27 and TRBJ1-5; 8 nucleotides match TRBD1. Germline-derived CDR1 and CDR2 are MNHEY and SMNVEV (reference sequence). After removal of 4 bases from V and 4 bases from J, the junction contained 6 bases not matched to a gene. The CDR3 is 15 residues long.

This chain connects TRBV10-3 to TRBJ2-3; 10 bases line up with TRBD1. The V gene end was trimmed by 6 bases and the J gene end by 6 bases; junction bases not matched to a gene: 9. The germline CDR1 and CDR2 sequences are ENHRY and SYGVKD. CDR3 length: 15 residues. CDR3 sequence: CAISVSGQGRDTQYF. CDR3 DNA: TGTGCCATCAGCGTCTCGGGACAGGGGAGGGATACGCAGTATTTT.

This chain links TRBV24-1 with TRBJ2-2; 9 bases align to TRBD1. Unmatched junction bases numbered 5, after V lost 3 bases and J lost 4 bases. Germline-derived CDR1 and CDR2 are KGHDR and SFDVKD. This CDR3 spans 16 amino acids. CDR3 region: CATSDRRDRVTGELFF. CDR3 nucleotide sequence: TGTGCCACCAGTGATCGCCGGGACAGGGTCACCGGGGAGCTGTTTTTT.

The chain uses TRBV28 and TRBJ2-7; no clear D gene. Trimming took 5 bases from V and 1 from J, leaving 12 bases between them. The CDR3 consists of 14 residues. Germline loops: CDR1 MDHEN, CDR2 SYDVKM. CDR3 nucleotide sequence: TGTGCCAGCAGTCCCACCCGGTCTTCCTACGAGCAGTACTTC. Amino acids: CASSPTRSSYEQYF.

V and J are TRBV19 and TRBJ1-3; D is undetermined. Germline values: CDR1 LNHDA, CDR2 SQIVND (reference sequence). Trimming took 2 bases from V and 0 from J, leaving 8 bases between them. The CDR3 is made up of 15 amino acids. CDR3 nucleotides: TGTGCCAGTAGTATACCGATGAGCTCTGGAAACACCATATATTTT. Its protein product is CASSIPMSSGNTIYF.

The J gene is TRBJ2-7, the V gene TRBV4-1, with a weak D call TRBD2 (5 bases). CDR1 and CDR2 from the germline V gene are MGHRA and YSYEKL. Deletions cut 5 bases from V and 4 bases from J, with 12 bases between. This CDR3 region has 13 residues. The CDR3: CASSGRTGYEQYF. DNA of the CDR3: TGCGCCAGCAGCGGACGGACTGGTTACGAGCAGTACTTC.

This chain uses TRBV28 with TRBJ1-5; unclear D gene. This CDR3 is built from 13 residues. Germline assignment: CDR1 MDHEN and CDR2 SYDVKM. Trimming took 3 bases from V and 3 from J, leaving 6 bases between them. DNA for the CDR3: TGTGCCAGCAGTTTTCAGGCCAATCAGCCCCAGCATTTT. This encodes CASSFQANQPQHF. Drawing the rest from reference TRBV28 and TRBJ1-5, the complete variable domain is DVKVTQSSRYLVKRTGEKVFLECVQDMDHENMFWYRQDPGLGLRLIYFSYDVKMKEKGDIPEGYSVSREKKERFSLILESASTNQTSMYLCASSFQANQPQHFGDGTRLSIL.

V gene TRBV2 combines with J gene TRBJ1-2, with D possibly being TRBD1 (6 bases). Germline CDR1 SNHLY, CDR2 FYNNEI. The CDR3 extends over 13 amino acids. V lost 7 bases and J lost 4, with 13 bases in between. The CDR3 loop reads CASTLGGGYGYTF. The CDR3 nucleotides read TGTGCCAGCACCCTGGGAGGGGGCTATGGCTACACCTTC.